The sequence of this T cell receptor (beta chain) was determined in a study of blood T cells in healthy people across ages. The V gene's germline CDR1 is SQVTM and CDR2 ANQGSEA. The CDR3 consists of 13 residues. Losses at the gene ends were 4 bases for V and 8 bases for J; bases not matched to a gene: 5. The second PCR ran roughly 7 to 11 cycles with a sample-barcoded 5' primer and J-beta primers. TCRdb processed the 5' RACE reads anew with MiXCR; each CDR3 protein has one entry. The data show around 750,000 distinct CDR3 sequences, with about 53% seen just once and around 41% held by the top ten. Sequenced sample: blood. This rearrangement joins TRBV29-1 to TRBJ2-1, with 10 bases that match TRBD1. This TCR derives from a man at least 80 years old in good health. The CDR3 loop reads CSVGGTGDHEQFF. The CDR3 DNA sequence: TGCAGCGTTGGCGGGACAGGGGACCATGAGCAGTTCTTC.